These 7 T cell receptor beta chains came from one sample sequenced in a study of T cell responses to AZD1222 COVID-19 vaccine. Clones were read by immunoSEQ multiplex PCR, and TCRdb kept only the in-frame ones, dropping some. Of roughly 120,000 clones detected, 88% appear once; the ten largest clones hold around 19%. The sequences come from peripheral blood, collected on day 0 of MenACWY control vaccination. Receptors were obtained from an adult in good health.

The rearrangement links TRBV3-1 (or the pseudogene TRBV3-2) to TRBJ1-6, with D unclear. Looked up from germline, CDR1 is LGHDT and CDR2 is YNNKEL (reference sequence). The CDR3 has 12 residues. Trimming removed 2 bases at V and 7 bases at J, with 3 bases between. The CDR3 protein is CASSQYNSPLHF. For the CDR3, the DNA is TGTGCCAGCAGCCAATACAATTCACCCCTCCACTTT.

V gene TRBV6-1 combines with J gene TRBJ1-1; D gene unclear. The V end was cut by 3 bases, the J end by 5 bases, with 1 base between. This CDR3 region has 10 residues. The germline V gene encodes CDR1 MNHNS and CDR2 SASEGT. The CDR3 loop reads CASSETEAFF. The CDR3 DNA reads TGTGCCAGCAGTGAGACTGAAGCTTTCTTT.

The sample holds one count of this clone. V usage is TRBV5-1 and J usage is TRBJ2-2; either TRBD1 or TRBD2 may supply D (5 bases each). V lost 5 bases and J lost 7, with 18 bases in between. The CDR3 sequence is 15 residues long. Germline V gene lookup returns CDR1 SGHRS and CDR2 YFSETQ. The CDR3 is CASRVSAGGFGELFF. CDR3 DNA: TGCGCCAGCAGAGTGTCGGCTGGGGGATTCGGGGAGCTGTTTTTT.

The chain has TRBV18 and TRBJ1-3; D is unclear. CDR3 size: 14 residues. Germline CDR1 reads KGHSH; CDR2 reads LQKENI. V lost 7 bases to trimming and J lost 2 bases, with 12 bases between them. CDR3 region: CASCYAGTGNTIYF. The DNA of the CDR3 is TGTGCCAGCTGTTACGCGGGGACTGGAAACACCATATATTTT.

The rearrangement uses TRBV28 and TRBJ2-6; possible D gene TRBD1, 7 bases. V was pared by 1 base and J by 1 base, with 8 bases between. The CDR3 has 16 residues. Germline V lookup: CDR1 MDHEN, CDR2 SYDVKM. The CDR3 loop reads CASSLSGGSGANVLTF. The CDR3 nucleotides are TGTGCCAGCAGTTTATCAGGGGGGTCTGGGGCCAACGTCCTGACTTTC.

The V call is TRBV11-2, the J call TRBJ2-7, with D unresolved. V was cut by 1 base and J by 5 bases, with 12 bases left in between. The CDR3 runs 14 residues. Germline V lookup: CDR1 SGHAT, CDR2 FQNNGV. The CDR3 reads CASSLVSGSNEQYF. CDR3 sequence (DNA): TGTGCCAGCAGCTTAGTTTCTGGGTCCAACGAGCAGTACTTC.

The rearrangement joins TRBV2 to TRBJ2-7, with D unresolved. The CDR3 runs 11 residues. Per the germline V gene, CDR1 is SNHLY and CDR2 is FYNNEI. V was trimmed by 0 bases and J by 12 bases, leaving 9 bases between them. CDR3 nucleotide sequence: TGTGCCAGCAGTGAAGCGCATAGGCCGTACTTC. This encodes CASSEAHRPYF.